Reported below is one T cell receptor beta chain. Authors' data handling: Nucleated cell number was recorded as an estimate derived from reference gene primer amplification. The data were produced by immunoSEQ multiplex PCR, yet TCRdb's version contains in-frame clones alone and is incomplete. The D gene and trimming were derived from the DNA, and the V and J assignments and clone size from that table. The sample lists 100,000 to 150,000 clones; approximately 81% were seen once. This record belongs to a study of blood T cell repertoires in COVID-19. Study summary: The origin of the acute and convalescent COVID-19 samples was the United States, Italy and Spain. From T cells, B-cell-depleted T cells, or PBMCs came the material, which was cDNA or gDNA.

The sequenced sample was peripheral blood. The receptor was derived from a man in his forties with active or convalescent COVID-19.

In nucleotides, the CDR3 is TGTGCCAGCAGCCCGAATAGGGACAGCAATGAAAAACTGTTTTTT. Protein product: CASSPNRDSNEKLFF. The V and J genes are TRBV5-4 and TRBJ1-4; 7 bases align to TRBD1. V dropped 4 bases and J dropped 5; count of bases not matched to a gene: 8. Germline values: CDR1 SGHNT, CDR2 YYREEE (reference sequence). The CDR3 loop spans 15 amino acids.